Following are 10 T cell receptor beta chains from one sample sequenced in a study of long-term antiretroviral therapy in people with HIV. They ran version v3.0 of the immunoSEQ assay at survey level. Here immunoSEQ multiplex PCR was the method, and the copy in TCRdb shows in-frame clones only, minus some. Seen here are 30,000 to 35,000 clones, 65% to 85% observed once, and the top ten hold approximately 8.4%. This specimen was unsorted PBMCs, taken 3.1 years after starting antiretroviral therapy. These TCRs come from a woman aged 45-60 years with HIV.

The J gene is TRBJ1-2, the V gene TRBV10-2, with D possibly being TRBD1 (5 bases). This CDR3 contains 15 residues. V was clipped by 2 bases and J by 4 bases, with 14 bases between them. Germline CDR1 WSHSY, CDR2 SAAADI. CDR3 nucleotides: TGCGCCAGCAGTGAGGGATGGCAGGGACTCTATGGCTACACCTTC. This codes for CASSEGWQGLYGYTF.

This clone was seen only a few times. This sequence joins TRBV11-2 and TRBJ1-3; no definite D call. V was cut by 4 bases and J by 0 bases, with 13 bases left in between. The CDR3 consists of 16 residues. Germline V gives CDR1 SGHAT, CDR2 FQNNGV. The CDR3 DNA reads TGTGCCAGCAGCTCCACTTGGGGAGTCTCTGGAAACACCATATATTTT. This codes for CASSSTWGVSGNTIYF.

This sequence joins TRBV25-1 and TRBJ1-2; D is uncertain. V lost 1 base to trimming and J lost 6 bases, with 15 bases between them. Germline CDR1 and CDR2: MGHDK and SYGVNS. The CDR3 runs to 15 residues. The CDR3, as DNA: TGTGCCAGCAGTGAATCTGGACGGATGTTGGATGGCTACACCTTC. Protein: CASSESGRMLDGYTF.

The gene calls are TRBV6-1 and TRBJ1-2; TRBD1 matches 10 bases. CDR3 length: 14 residues. CDR1 and CDR2 from the germline V gene are MNHNS and SASEGT. The ends lost 8 bases at V and 6 bases at J; junction bases unmatched: 9. CDR3 DNA: TGTGCCAGCCGGGGCGGACAGGGGGTCGATGGCTACACCTTC. It yields the protein CASRGGQGVDGYTF.

This clone was counted between two and nine times. The chain uses TRBV5-1 and TRBJ2-5; weak D call: TRBD1 (5 bases). The ends were cut back, 1 base at V and 5 bases at J, with 6 bases in the middle. Germline CDR1 reads SGHRS; CDR2 reads YFSETQ. CDR3 length equals 12 residues. CDR3 residues: CASSLWGETQYF. CDR3 sequence (DNA): TGCGCCAGCAGCTTGTGGGGCGAGACCCAGTACTTC.

This clone was observed a single time. The V call is TRBV10-3, the J call TRBJ2-3; the match to TRBD2 covers 8 bases. CDR1 and CDR2 (germline): ENHRY, SYGVKD. Trimming took 2 bases from V and 4 from J; bases not matched to a gene: 11. The CDR3 has 17 residues. CDR3 in amino acids: CAISEAPGAGVSDTQYF. CDR3 DNA: TGTGCCATCAGTGAGGCCCCCGGAGCGGGGGTCTCAGATACGCAGTATTTT.

This chain connects TRBV5-8 to TRBJ1-2; perhaps TRBD1 as D (6 bases). CDR1 is SGHTS, CDR2 YDEGEE, per germline. The CDR3 length is 13 residues. This CDR3 reads CSHRRGASYGYTF. CDR3 bases: TGTTCCCATCGGCGGGGGGCAAGCTATGGCTACACCTTC. Filled out from reference TRBV5-8 and TRBJ1-2, the complete variable domain reads EAGVTQSPTHLIKTRGQQATLRCSPISGHTSVYWYQQALGLGLQFLLWYDEGEERNRGNFPPRFSGRQFPNYSSELNVNALELEDSALYLCSHRRGASYGYTFGSGTRLTVV.

The rearrangement uses TRBV27 and TRBJ1-5; 7 positions match TRBD1. The CDR3 length is 16 residues. V lost 0 bases and J lost 1; bases outside the gene matches: 3. The germline gives CDR1 MNHEY, CDR2 SMNVEV (reference sequence). The CDR3, as DNA: TGTGCCAGCAGTTTATCCCCGACAGGGAGCAATCAGCCCCAGCATTTT. It is translated as CASSLSPTGSNQPQHF.

This clone has only one observation. The chain combines TRBV30 with TRBJ1-5; TRBD1 matches at 7 bases. Germline V CDR1 and CDR2: GTSNPN, SVGIG (reference sequence). The ends lost 0 bases at V and 5 bases at J; junction bases unmatched: 7. This CDR3 region has 15 residues. The CDR3 DNA reads TGTGCCTGGAGTGTAAGACAGGGACGAGATCAGCCCCAGCATTTT. Translating it yields CAWSVRQGRDQPQHF.

This rearrangement joins TRBV7-8 to TRBJ1-1; no clear D. V lost 3 bases and J lost 8, with 13 bases in between. The V gene's germline CDR1 is SGHVS and CDR2 FQNEAQ. CDR3 size: 13 residues. The CDR3 coding sequence is TGTGCCAGCAGCTTGACGGCGCCGGGAGAAGCTTTCTTT. Amino acids: CASSLTAPGEAFF.